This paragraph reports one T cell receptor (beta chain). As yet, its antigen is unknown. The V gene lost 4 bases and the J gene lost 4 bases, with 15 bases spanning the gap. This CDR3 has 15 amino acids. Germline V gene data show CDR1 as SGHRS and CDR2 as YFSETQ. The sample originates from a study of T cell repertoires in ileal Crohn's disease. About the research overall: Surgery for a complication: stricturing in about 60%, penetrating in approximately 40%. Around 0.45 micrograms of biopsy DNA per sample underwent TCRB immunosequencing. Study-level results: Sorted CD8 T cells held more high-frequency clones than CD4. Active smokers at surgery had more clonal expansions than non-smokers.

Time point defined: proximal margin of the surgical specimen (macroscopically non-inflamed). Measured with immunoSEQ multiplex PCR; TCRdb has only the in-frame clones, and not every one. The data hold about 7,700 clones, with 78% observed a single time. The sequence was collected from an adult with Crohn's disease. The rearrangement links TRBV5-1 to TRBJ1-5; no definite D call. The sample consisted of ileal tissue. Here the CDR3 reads CASSELPGGNQPQHF. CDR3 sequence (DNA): TGCGCCAGCAGCGAACTACCCGGCGGGAATCAGCCCCAGCATTTT. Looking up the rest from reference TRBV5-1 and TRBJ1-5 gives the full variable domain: KAGVTQTPRYLIKTRGQQVTLSCSPISGHRSVSWYQQTPGQGLQFLFEYFSETQRNKGNFPGRFSGRQFSNSRSEMNVSTLELGDSALYLCASSELPGGNQPQHFGDGTRLSIL.